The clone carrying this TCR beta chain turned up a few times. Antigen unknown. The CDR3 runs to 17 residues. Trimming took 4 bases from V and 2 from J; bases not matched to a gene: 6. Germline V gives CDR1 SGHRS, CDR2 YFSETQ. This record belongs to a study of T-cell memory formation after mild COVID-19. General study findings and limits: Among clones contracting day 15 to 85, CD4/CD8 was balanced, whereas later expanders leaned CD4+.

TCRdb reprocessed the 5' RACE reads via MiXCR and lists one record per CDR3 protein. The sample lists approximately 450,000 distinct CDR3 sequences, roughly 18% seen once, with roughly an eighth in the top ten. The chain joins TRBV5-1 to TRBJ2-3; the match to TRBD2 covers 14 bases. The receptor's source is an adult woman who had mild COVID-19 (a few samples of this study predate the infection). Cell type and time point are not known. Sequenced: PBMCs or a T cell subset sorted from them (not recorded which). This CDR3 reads CASSLATSGGATDTQYF. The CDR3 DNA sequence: TGCGCCAGCAGCCTCGCGACTAGCGGGGGGGCCACAGATACGCAGTATTTT.